The 29 T cell receptor beta chains presented below share a single source sample, sequenced in a study of blood T cells in healthy people across ages. The use of a sample-barcoded 5' primer and a J-beta primer mix characterized a second PCR of roughly 7 to 12 cycles. TCRdb redid the calling of the 5' RACE reads with MiXCR, one entry per CDR3 protein. The sample holds approximately 830,000 distinct CDR3 sequences; 60% to 80% are singletons and the top ten take about a quarter. The sequencing sample was made of blood. The receptors stem from a man in his thirties or forties in good health.

The V gene is TRBV20-1, the J gene TRBJ2-5, with 11 bases aligning to TRBD2. V lost 3 bases, J lost 3 bases, and 9 bases stayed unmatched. The CDR3 runs to 16 residues. The germline gives CDR1 DFQATT, CDR2 SNEGSKA (reference sequence). This CDR3 is CSASDRVAGGKETQYF. For the CDR3, the DNA is TGCAGTGCTAGTGATCGGGTAGCGGGGGGGAAAGAGACCCAGTACTTC.

The rearrangement links TRBV5-1 to TRBJ2-7, with TRBD1 as a possible D gene (7 bases). CDR1 and CDR2 (germline): SGHRS, YFSETQ. Trimming took 0 bases from V and 5 from J, leaving 15 bases between them. The CDR3 sequence is 15 residues long. CDR3 amino acids: CASSLGDSRGDEQYF. CDR3 DNA sequence: TGCGCCAGCAGCTTGGGAGACAGCAGGGGGGACGAGCAGTACTTC. Complete variable domain (other parts from reference TRBV5-1 and TRBJ2-7): KAGVTQTPRYLIKTRGQQVTLSCSPISGHRSVSWYQQTPGQGLQFLFEYFSETQRNKGNFPGRFSGRQFSNSRSEMNVSTLELGDSALYLCASSLGDSRGDEQYFGPGTRLTVT.

The chain combines TRBV10-3 with TRBJ1-1; 9 bases are shared with TRBD1. CDR3 length equals 13 residues. CDR1 is ENHRY, CDR2 SYGVKD, per germline. V gave up 7 bases and J gave up 4 bases; unmatched junction bases: 4. The CDR3 sequence is CAIMPTGGTEAFF. CDR3 sequence (DNA): TGTGCCATCATGCCGACAGGGGGCACTGAAGCTTTCTTT.

CDR3 sequence reads: CASSLALGSGGLKETQYF. The CDR3 coding sequence is TGTGCCAGCAGCTTAGCGCTCGGTAGCGGGGGGCTTAAAGAGACCCAGTACTTC. The genes are TRBV7-2 and TRBJ2-5; the match to TRBD2 covers 10 bases. V lost 0 bases and J lost 3; bases outside the gene matches: 10. The CDR3 runs to 18 residues. Germline V gene sequence: CDR1 SGHTA, CDR2 FQGNSA. The full variable domain, completed using reference TRBV7-2 and TRBJ2-5, is GAGVSQSPSNKVTEKGKDVELRCDPISGHTALYWYRQSLGQGLEFLIYFQGNSAPDKSGLPSDRFSAERTGGSVSTLTIQRTQQEDSAVYLCASSLALGSGGLKETQYFGPGTRLLVL.

This clonotype was recorded a few times. The chain is built from TRBV7-2 and TRBJ2-6; a possible D gene is TRBD1 (6 bases). The length of the CDR3 is 14 residues. Deletions cut 2 bases from V and 11 bases from J, with 13 bases between. The germline gives CDR1 SGHTA, CDR2 FQGNSA. CDR3 bases: TGTGCCAGCAGCTTATTCGCAGGGGTGGACGTCCTGACTTTC. This codes for CASSLFAGVDVLTF.

V is TRBV7-8 and J is TRBJ2-5; the match to TRBD1 covers 10 bases. Near its end, the DNA agrees better with TRBJ2-7, so the J call may be wrong. The CDR3 consists of 15 residues. Germline lookup yields CDR1 SGHVS and CDR2 FQNEAQ. CDR3 sequence: CASSQALRTGGEQYF. The CDR3 DNA reads TGTGCCAGCAGCCAGGCGCTCAGGACAGGGGGCGAGCAGTACTTC.

Sample share makes this clonotype medium-sized. The CDR3 loop reads CSAPKTSFGVGANVLTF. The CDR3 coding sequence is TGCAGTGCACCGAAAACTAGCTTTGGGGTTGGGGCCAACGTCCTGACTTTC. J is TRBJ2-6 and V is TRBV20-1, with TRBD2 as a possible D gene (6 bases). The V end lost 6 bases, the J end lost 3 bases, and 21 bases lay between the germline ends. The CDR3 length is 17 residues. In germline, CDR1 is DFQATT, CDR2 SNEGSKA (reference sequence).

The rearrangement uses TRBV10-3 and TRBJ2-7; TRBD1 agrees at 9 bases. This CDR3 contains 14 residues. Germline V gene data show CDR1 as ENHRY and CDR2 as SYGVKD. V shed 5 bases and J 7 bases; nucleotides not matched to a gene: 9. The CDR3 protein is CAISNRDRDGEQYF. In DNA form, the CDR3 reads TGTGCCATCAGTAACCGGGACAGGGATGGGGAGCAGTACTTC.

The rearrangement links TRBV12-3 or TRBV12-4 to TRBJ2-4; TRBD2 matches 11 bases. Near its end, the DNA agrees better with TRBJ2-7, so the J call may be wrong. The CDR3 runs 17 residues. This chain's CDR3 is CASTPWSNGTSGYEQYF. CDR3 bases: TGTGCCAGCACCCCATGGAGTAATGGGACTAGCGGTTACGAGCAGTACTTC.

This clonotype was seen a handful of times. The V gene is TRBV24-1, the J gene TRBJ2-1; D is possibly TRBD1 (6 bases). CDR1 and CDR2 (germline): KGHDR, SFDVKD. The V gene lost 4 bases and the J gene lost 1 base, with 25 bases spanning the gap. The length of the CDR3 is 20 residues. The CDR3 spells CATSDSALMTGLRSYNEQFF. In nucleotides, the CDR3 is TGTGCCACCAGTGACTCCGCGTTAATGACAGGTCTTAGGTCCTACAATGAGCAGTTCTTC.

The chain links TRBV20-1 to TRBJ2-7; 7 nucleotides agree with TRBD2. CDR3 length: 14 residues. V trimming: 6 bases; J trimming: 2 bases; junction bases outside the gene matches: 10. The V gene's germline CDR1 is DFQATT and CDR2 SNEGSKA (reference sequence). The CDR3 is CSAPGTTTTYEQYF. CDR3 nucleotide sequence: TGCAGTGCGCCCGGGACTACCACGACCTACGAGCAGTACTTC.

The sample holds many counts of this clonotype. V is TRBV4-3 and J is TRBJ2-1; 9 bases line up with TRBD1. Germline CDR1 is LGHNA and CDR2 is YSLEER. V lost 5 bases, J lost 6 bases, and 8 bases stayed unmatched. CDR3 length: 15 amino acids. This CDR3 is CASSARDRESNEQFF. The CDR3 DNA is TGCGCCAGCAGCGCGCGGGACAGGGAGTCCAATGAGCAGTTCTTC.

The table lists this clonotype with a few counts. The rearrangement uses TRBV4-2 and TRBJ1-2; D unresolved. The CDR3 is 14 residues long. The germline V gene has CDR1 LGHNA and CDR2 YNFKEQ. V was trimmed by 0 bases and J by 4 bases, leaving 9 bases between them. In DNA, the CDR3 is TGTGCCAGCAGCCAAGAACTCAGGACCTATGGCTACACCTTC. Its translation: CASSQELRTYGYTF.

The V call is TRBV9, the J call TRBJ2-3; D unclear. The CDR3 spans 14 residues. In germline, CDR1 is SGDLS, CDR2 YYNGEE. Trimming stripped 0 bases from V and 1 base from J, with 6 bases between. The CDR3 bases are TGTGCCAGCAGCGTAGAGCCCGGCACAGATACGCAGTATTTT. Residues: CASSVEPGTDTQYF.

This chain joins TRBV27 and TRBJ1-5; 7 nucleotides agree with TRBD1. This CDR3 is built from 14 residues. Trimming at V came to 6 bases and at J to 5 bases, leaving 7 bases not matched to a gene. Germline assignment: CDR1 MNHEY and CDR2 SMNVEV (reference sequence). This CDR3 is CASRQTGIDQPQHF. CDR3 sequence (DNA): TGTGCCAGCAGACAGACAGGGATCGATCAGCCCCAGCATTTT.

V is TRBV6-6 and J is TRBJ2-1, with 10 positions matching TRBD2. Germline lookup yields CDR1 MNHNY and CDR2 SVGAGI (reference sequence). V lost 0 bases to trimming and J lost 8 bases; unmatched junction nucleotides: 7. The CDR3 is made up of 16 amino acids. CDR3 sequence: CASSYSTSGAGDEQFF. The CDR3 DNA sequence: TGTGCCAGCAGTTACTCTACTAGCGGGGCAGGCGATGAGCAGTTCTTC.

The rearrangement joins TRBV12-3 or TRBV12-4 to TRBJ2-1; D gene ambiguous. V dropped 7 bases and J dropped 6 bases, with 10 bases sitting between them. The CDR3 contains 12 residues. CDR3 bases: TGTGCCAGCATCGAGTCTGGCAATGAGCAGTTCTTC. Translation gives CASIESGNEQFF.

This chain uses TRBV6-2 or TRBV6-3 with TRBJ2-5; perhaps TRBD2 as D (6 bases). CDR1 is MNHEY, CDR2 SVGEGT, per germline. Trimming pared 2 bases from V and 9 bases from J, leaving 13 bases between. The CDR3 runs to 13 residues. CDR3 in DNA: TGTGCCAGCAGTTACCGGGAGAACACGCCCCAGTACTTC. It translates to CASSYRENTPQYF.

This clonotype has just a few counts. V usage is TRBV12-3 or TRBV12-4 and J usage is TRBJ2-4; possibly TRBD1 or TRBD2 for D (5 bases each). The CDR3 loop spans 12 amino acids. The V and J ends lost 2 bases and 14 bases respectively, with 13 bases between them. The CDR3 bases are TGTGCCAGCAGTTTATTAACGGGGCCGGAGTACTTC. Its protein product is CASSLLTGPEYF.

The CDR3 region has the DNA TGTGCCAGCGGTGACCTGGGGTATGGCTACACCTTC. Protein: CASGDLGYGYTF. The chain links TRBV28 to TRBJ1-2; unclear D gene. V shed 8 bases and J shed 5 bases, with 12 bases lying between them. Germline CDR1 reads MDHEN; CDR2 reads SYDVKM. The CDR3 is 12 amino acids.

J is TRBJ2-2 and V is TRBV5-1; unclear D gene. CDR3 length: 12 amino acids. V lost 2 bases to trimming and J lost 7 bases, with 6 bases between them. The V gene's germline CDR1 is SGHRS and CDR2 YFSETQ. This chain's CDR3 is CASSLSNGELFF. The DNA of the CDR3 is TGCGCCAGCAGCTTATCGAACGGGGAGCTGTTTTTT.

The genes are TRBV2 and TRBJ2-1, with D maybe TRBD2 (5 bases). The CDR3 extends over 14 amino acids. Trimming pared 7 bases from V and 2 bases from J, leaving 12 bases between. Germline V gene data show CDR1 as SNHLY and CDR2 as FYNNEI. The CDR3, as DNA: TGTGCCAGCATCGGGGATGCGGCCTACAATGAGCAGTTCTTC. Translating gives CASIGDAAYNEQFF.

The chain couples TRBV14 to TRBJ2-1; D is unresolved. Germline lookup yields CDR1 SGHDN and CDR2 FVKESK. The ends were cut back, 0 bases at V and 10 bases at J, with 10 bases in the middle. The CDR3 has 13 residues. The CDR3 sequence: CASSQDSFYEQFF. CDR3 nucleotide sequence: TGTGCCAGCAGCCAAGATTCATTCTACGAGCAGTTCTTC.

This clonotype has a handful of counts. V usage is TRBV7-2 and J usage is TRBJ1-2; no firm D call. Per germline, CDR1 SGHTA and CDR2 FQGNSA. Deletions cut 2 bases from V and 2 bases from J, with 3 bases between. The CDR3 sequence is 12 residues long. CDR3 bases: TGTGCCAGCAGCTTAAGGAACTATGGCTACACCTTC. It specifies CASSLRNYGYTF.

The table lists this clonotype with a count of one. This chain uses TRBV6-5 with TRBJ2-5; 8 nucleotides match TRBD1. Trimming cost V 0 bases and J 5 bases; bases outside gene matches: 5. The CDR3 loop spans 15 amino acids. Per germline, CDR1 MNHEY and CDR2 SVGAGI. CDR3 nucleotide sequence: TGTGCCAGCAGTTACTCGGCAGGGGGCAAGGAGACCCAGTACTTC. This gives the protein CASSYSAGGKETQYF.

A few counts support this clonotype. V gene TRBV20-1 combines with J gene TRBJ2-3; D remains ambiguous. Germline V gene data show CDR1 as DFQATT and CDR2 as SNEGSKA (reference sequence). Trimming removed 0 bases from V and 6 bases from J, with 10 bases in between. The CDR3 loop spans 13 amino acids. CDR3 DNA sequence: TGCAGTGCTAGAGATCTGACTGGGGATACGCAGTATTTT. Its protein product is CSARDLTGDTQYF.

This clonotype was found once. The chain employs TRBV28 and TRBJ2-1, with TRBD2 matching 7 bases. The CDR3 runs 14 residues. Trimming at V came to 5 bases and at J to 4 bases, leaving 5 bases not matched to a gene. Germline V gene lookup returns CDR1 MDHEN and CDR2 SYDVKM. The CDR3 spells CASSPAGVYNEQFF. The CDR3 bases are TGTGCCAGCAGTCCGGCGGGGGTGTACAATGAGCAGTTCTTC.

This rearrangement joins TRBV12-3 or TRBV12-4 to TRBJ2-1; perhaps D is TRBD1 or TRBD2 (5 bases each). The CDR3 runs to 13 residues. Trimming took off 6 bases at V and 13 bases at J, with 19 bases between the two ends. The CDR3 DNA sequence: TGTGCCAGCAGACCTCTCATGGGACGGGATCAGTTCTTC. Translating it yields CASRPLMGRDQFF.

This clonotype was recorded a few times. This rearrangement joins TRBV4-2 to TRBJ1-6; D is ambiguous. Trimming cost V 1 base and J 5 bases, with 9 bases left between them. Germline lookup yields CDR1 LGHNA and CDR2 YNFKEQ. The CDR3 extends over 15 amino acids. CDR3 sequence (DNA): TGTGCCAGCAGCCAAGTACCTGGGGATAATTCACCCCTCCACTTT. Protein sequence: CASSQVPGDNSPLHF.